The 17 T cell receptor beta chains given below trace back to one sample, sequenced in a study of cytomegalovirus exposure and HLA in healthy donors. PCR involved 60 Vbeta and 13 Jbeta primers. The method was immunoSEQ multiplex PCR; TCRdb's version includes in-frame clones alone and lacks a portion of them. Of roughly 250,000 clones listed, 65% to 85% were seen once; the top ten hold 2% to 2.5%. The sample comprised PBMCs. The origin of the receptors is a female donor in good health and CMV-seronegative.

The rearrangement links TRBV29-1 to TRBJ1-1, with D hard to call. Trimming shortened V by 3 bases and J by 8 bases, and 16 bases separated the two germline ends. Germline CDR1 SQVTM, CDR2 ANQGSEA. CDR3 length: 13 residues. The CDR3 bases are TGCAGCGTTGAGGAGGGCTTTAACTCCGAAGCTTTCTTT. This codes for CSVEEGFNSEAFF. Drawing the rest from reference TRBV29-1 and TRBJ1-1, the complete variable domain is SAVISQKPSRDICQRGTSLTIQCQVDSQVTMMFWYRQQPGQSLTLIATANQGSEATYESGFVIDKFPISRPNLTFSTLTVSNMSPEDSSIYLCSVEEGFNSEAFFGQGTRLTVV.

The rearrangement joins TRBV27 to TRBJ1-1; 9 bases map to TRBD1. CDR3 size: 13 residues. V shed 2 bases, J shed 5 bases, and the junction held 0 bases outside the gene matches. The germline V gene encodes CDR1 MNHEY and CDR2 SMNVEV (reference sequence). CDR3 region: CASSLGTGTEAFF. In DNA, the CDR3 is TGTGCCAGCAGTTTAGGGACAGGGACTGAAGCTTTCTTT.

CDR3 DNA sequence: TGTGCCACCAGCAGAGGGGCAGGGGCTGTGGAGACCCAGTACTTC. Protein sequence: CATSRGAGAVETQYF. The V and J genes are TRBV15 and TRBJ2-5; weak D call: TRBD1 (6 bases). Germline assignment: CDR1 LNHNV and CDR2 YYDKDF (reference sequence). The length of the CDR3 is 15 residues. V lost 1 base and J lost 5, with 14 bases in between. Based on the CDR3 plus reference TRBV15 and TRBJ2-5, the full variable domain is DAMVIQNPRYQVTQFGKPVTLSCSQTLNHNVMYWYQQKSSQAPKLLFHYYDKDFNNEADTPDNFQSRRPNTSFCFLDIRSPGLGDTAMYLCATSRGAGAVETQYFGPGTRLLVL.

The CDR3 nucleotides are TGTGCCAGCAGCACTGGACAGGGAGTGAACACCATATATTTT. The encoded protein is CASSTGQGVNTIYF. The chain carries TRBV6-6 and TRBJ1-3; 8 bases are shared with TRBD1. V was clipped by 6 bases and J by 7 bases; unmatched bases: 8. The germline V gene encodes CDR1 MNHNY and CDR2 SVGAGI (reference sequence). This CDR3 has 14 amino acids.

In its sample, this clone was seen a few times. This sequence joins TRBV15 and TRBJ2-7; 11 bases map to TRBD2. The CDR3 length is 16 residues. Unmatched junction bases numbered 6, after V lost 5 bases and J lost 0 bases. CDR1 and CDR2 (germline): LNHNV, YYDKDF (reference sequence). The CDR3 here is CATSPGTSGLSYEQYF. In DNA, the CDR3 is TGTGCCACCAGCCCTGGGACTAGCGGTCTCTCCTACGAGCAGTACTTC. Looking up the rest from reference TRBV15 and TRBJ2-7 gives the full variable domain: DAMVIQNPRYQVTQFGKPVTLSCSQTLNHNVMYWYQQKSSQAPKLLFHYYDKDFNNEADTPDNFQSRRPNTSFCFLDIRSPGLGDTAMYLCATSPGTSGLSYEQYFGPGTRLTVT.

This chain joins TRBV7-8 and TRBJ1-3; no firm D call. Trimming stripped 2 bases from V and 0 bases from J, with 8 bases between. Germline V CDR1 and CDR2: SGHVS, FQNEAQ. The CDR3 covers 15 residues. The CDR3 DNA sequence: TGTGCCAGCAGCTTAATGGCTCGCTCTGGAAACACCATATATTTT. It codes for CASSLMARSGNTIYF.

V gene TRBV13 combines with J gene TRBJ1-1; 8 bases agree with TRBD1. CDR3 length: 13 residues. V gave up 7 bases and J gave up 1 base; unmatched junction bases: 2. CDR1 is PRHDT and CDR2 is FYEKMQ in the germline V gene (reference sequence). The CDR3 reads CASTGTGNTEAFF. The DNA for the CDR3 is TGTGCCAGCACCGGGACAGGGAACACTGAAGCTTTCTTT. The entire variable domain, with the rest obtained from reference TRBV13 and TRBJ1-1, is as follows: AAGVIQSPRHLIKEKRETATLKCYPIPRHDTVYWYQQGPGQDPQFLISFYEKMQSDKGSIPDRFSAQQFSDYHSELNMSSLELGDSALYFCASTGTGNTEAFFGQGTRLTVV.

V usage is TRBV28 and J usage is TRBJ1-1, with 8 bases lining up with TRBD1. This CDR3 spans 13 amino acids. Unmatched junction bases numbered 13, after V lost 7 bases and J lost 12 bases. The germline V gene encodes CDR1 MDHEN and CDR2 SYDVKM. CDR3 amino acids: CASTSTHSGGSFF. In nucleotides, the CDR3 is TGTGCCAGCACAAGCACTCACTCAGGGGGCTCTTTCTTT.

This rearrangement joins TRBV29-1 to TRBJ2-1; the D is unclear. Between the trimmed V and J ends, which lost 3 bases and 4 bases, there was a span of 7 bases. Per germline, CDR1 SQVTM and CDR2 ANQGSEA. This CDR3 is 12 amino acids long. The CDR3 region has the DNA TGCAGCGTTGATGAGTATTACAATGAGCAGTTCTTC. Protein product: CSVDEYYNEQFF.

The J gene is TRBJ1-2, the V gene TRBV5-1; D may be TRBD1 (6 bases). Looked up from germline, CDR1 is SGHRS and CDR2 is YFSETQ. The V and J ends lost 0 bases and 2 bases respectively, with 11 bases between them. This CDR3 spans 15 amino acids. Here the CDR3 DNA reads TGCGCCAGCAGCTTGGGGGTGGGGGCCAACTATGGCTACACCTTC. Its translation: CASSLGVGANYGYTF.

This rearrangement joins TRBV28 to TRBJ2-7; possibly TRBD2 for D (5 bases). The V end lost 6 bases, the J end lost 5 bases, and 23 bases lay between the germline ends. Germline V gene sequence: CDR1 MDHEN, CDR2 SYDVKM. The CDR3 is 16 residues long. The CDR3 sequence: CASSPTGNWPRNEQYF. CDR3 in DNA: TGTGCCAGCAGCCCTACCGGGAATTGGCCTCGGAACGAGCAGTACTTC.

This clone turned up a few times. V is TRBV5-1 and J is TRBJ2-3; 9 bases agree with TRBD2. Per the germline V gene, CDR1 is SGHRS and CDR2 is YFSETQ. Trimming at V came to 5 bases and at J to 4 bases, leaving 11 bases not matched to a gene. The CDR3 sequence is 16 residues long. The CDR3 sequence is CASRFVAGGPADTQYF. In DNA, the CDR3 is TGCGCCAGCAGATTTGTCGCGGGAGGGCCGGCAGATACGCAGTATTTT.

DNA of the CDR3: TGTGCCAGCAGTGAAAGGGAGGGCAGTAGGGAAGCTTTCTTT. It specifies CASSEREGSREAFF. This chain links TRBV6-1 with TRBJ1-1; D not certain. This CDR3 comprises 14 residues. The V end lost 2 bases, the J end lost 8 bases, and 15 bases lay between the germline ends. Germline V gene data show CDR1 as MNHNS and CDR2 as SASEGT.

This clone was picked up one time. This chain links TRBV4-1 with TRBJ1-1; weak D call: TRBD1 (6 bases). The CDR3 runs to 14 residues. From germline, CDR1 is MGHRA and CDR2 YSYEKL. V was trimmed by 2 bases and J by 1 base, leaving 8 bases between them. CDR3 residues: CASSQLQGNTEAFF. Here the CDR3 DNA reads TGCGCCAGCAGCCAACTACAGGGGAACACTGAAGCTTTCTTT.

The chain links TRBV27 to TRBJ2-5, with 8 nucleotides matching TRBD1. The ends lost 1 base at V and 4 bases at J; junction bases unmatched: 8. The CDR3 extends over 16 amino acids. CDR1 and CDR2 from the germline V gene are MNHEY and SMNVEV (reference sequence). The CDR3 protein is CASSLWGRGRGETQYF. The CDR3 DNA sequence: TGTGCCAGCAGTTTATGGGGCAGGGGGCGTGGAGAGACCCAGTACTTC.

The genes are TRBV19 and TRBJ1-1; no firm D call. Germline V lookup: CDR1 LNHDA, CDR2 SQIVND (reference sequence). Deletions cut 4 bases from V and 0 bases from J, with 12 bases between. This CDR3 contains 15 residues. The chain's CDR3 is CASSTQMQLNTEAFF. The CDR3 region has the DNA TGTGCCAGTAGTACCCAGATGCAATTGAACACTGAAGCTTTCTTT.

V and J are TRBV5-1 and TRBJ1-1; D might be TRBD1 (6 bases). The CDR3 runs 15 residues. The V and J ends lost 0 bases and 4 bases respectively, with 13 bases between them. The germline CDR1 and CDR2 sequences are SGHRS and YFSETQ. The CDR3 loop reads CASSLAGQSRTEAFF. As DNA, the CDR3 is TGCGCCAGCAGCTTGGCCGGACAGAGTCGCACTGAAGCTTTCTTT.